The 8 T cell receptor beta chains listed next were all sequenced from one sample in a study of OX40 agonist ivuxolimab in advanced cancers. The library was built by means of the immunoSEQ multiplex PCR assay. As stored in TCRdb, this immuneACCESS dataset retains in-frame rearrangements with V and J assigned. A fraction of the clones does not appear; measured against another copy, unresolved V genes explain less than half of the discrepancy, and the remainder lacks a known reason. The sample data list about 14,000 clones, and roughly 78% of these were observed just once. The ten most abundant clones make up 12% to 15% of the sample. The source was CD4+ or CD8+ T cells sorted from blood, collected in a trial of the OX40 agonist ivuxolimab. Receptors originate from an adult with an advanced solid tumor such as melanoma, head and neck, liver or kidney cancer.

The V and J genes are TRBV4-1 and TRBJ2-7; no clear D. CDR3 length: 15 residues. V lost 7 bases and J lost 0, with 16 bases in between. CDR1 is MGHRA and CDR2 is YSYEKL in the germline V gene. The CDR3: CASTMTPESSYEQYF. The CDR3 DNA is TGCGCCAGCACCATGACCCCCGAGAGCTCCTACGAGCAGTACTTC.

V gene TRBV6-5 combines with J gene TRBJ2-3; D is unclear. CDR3 length: 14 residues. Deletions cut 0 bases from V and 2 bases from J, with 6 bases between. Germline CDR1 is MNHEY and CDR2 is SVGAGI. The DNA of the CDR3 is TGTGCCAGCAGTTACTCGATAGACACAGATACGCAGTATTTT. Its protein is CASSYSIDTDTQYF.

The V and J genes are TRBV10-2 and TRBJ1-5, with D possibly being TRBD1 (6 bases). Germline V gives CDR1 WSHSY, CDR2 SAAADI. The CDR3 has 15 amino acids. V was trimmed by 2 bases and J by 7 bases, leaving 15 bases between them. CDR3 region: CASSEPAGGSQPQHF. The CDR3 DNA is TGCGCCAGCAGTGAGCCGGCGGGGGGCAGCCAGCCCCAGCATTTT.

The chain has TRBV19 and TRBJ1-5, with TRBD1 as a possible D gene (5 bases). Germline loops: CDR1 LNHDA, CDR2 SQIVND (reference sequence). V gave up 7 bases and J gave up 2 bases, with 15 bases separating them. The CDR3 length is 15 residues. CDR3 nucleotide sequence: TGTGCCAGTACCTCCCTCGGGGCGGGCAATCAGCCCCAGCATTTT. Protein: CASTSLGAGNQPQHF.

The chain links TRBV7-6 to TRBJ2-5; 8 bases are shared with TRBD2. In germline, CDR1 is SGHVS, CDR2 FNYEAQ. The CDR3 has 14 residues. V shed 3 bases and J 5 bases; nucleotides not matched to a gene: 5. CDR3 region: CASSFGGGQETQYF. In DNA form, the CDR3 reads TGTGCCAGCAGCTTCGGGGGGGGCCAGGAGACCCAGTACTTC.

This rearrangement joins TRBV6-6 to TRBJ2-7, with 8 bases matching TRBD1. Germline assignment: CDR1 MNHNY and CDR2 SVGAGI (reference sequence). CDR3 length equals 14 residues. With 8 bases clipped from V and 2 bases from J, the junction kept 8 bases outside the gene matches. The CDR3 reads CASSTGGLAYEQYF. CDR3 nucleotide sequence: TGTGCCAGCTCAACAGGGGGTCTGGCCTACGAGCAGTACTTC.

The chain joins TRBV30 to TRBJ1-5; possibly TRBD1 for D (5 bases). The germline V gene has CDR1 GTSNPN and CDR2 SVGIG (reference sequence). The CDR3 length is 15 residues. Trimming pared 0 bases from V and 0 bases from J, leaving 9 bases between. Written as DNA, the CDR3 is TGTGCCTGGAGTGTAGGGGATTATAGCAATCAGCCCCAGCATTTT. Its protein product is CAWSVGDYSNQPQHF.

The gene calls are TRBV10-3 and TRBJ2-7, with D possibly TRBD2 on 6 matching bases. Trimming removed 4 bases at V and 3 bases at J, with 13 bases between. Germline-derived CDR1 and CDR2 are ENHRY and SYGVKD. The CDR3 extends over 14 amino acids. The CDR3 DNA follows: TGTGCCATCAGTGGGGGGGAGATTAACTACGAGCAGTACTTC. This encodes CAISGGEINYEQYF.